Each of the 3 T cell receptor beta chains below was sequenced from the same sample in a study of blood T cell repertoires in COVID-19. Data came from immunoSEQ multiplex PCR; TCRdb stores just in-frame clones and leaves some out. Altogether 250,000 to 300,000 clones are present, 81% being singletons, with the ten largest covering around 2.9%. Material for sequencing was peripheral blood. All receptors derive from an older woman with active or convalescent COVID-19.

The CDR3 here is CASSDYATGRYGYTF. CDR3 DNA sequence: TGCGCCAGCAGCGATTATGCCACAGGCCGATATGGCTACACCTTC. V is TRBV5-1 and J is TRBJ1-2, with D tentatively TRBD1 (5 bases). The CDR3 contains 15 residues. Germline V gives CDR1 SGHRS, CDR2 YFSETQ. V was shortened by 4 bases and J by 5 bases, with 18 bases between the two germline ends.

This clone was observed a few times. The chain combines TRBV7-3 with TRBJ2-3; a weak D match, TRBD2 (5 bases). Germline V gives CDR1 SGHTA, CDR2 FQGTGA. CDR3 length: 14 residues. V was clipped by 11 bases and J by 3 bases, with 18 bases between them. The CDR3 coding sequence is TGTGCCTCCGCTGGGGTAAGCGGTACAGATACGCAGTATTTT. Encoded protein: CASAGVSGTDTQYF.

V is TRBV19 and J is TRBJ1-1; 7 bases align to TRBD1. Trimming cost V 5 bases and J 0 bases; bases outside gene matches: 0. Germline CDR1 reads LNHDA; CDR2 reads SQIVND (reference sequence). The CDR3 contains 13 residues. In nucleotides, the CDR3 is TGTGCCAGTAGTGGGACAGTGAACACTGAAGCTTTCTTT. This gives the protein CASSGTVNTEAFF.